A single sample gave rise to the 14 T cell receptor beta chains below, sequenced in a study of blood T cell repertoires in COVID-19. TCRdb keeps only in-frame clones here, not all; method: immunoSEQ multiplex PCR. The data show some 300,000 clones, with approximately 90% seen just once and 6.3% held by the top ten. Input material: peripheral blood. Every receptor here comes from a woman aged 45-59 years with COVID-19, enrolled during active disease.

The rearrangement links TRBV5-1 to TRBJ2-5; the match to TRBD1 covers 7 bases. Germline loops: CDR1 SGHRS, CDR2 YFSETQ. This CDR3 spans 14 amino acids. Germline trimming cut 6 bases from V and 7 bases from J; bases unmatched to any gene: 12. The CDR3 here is CASTTGTDYGTQYF. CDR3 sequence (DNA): TGCGCCAGCACCACCGGGACAGACTATGGGACCCAGTACTTC.

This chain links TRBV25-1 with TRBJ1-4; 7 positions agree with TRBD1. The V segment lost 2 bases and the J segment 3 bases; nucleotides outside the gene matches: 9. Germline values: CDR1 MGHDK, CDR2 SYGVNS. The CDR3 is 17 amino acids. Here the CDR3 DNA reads TGTGCCAGCAGTGAAATTTCAGGGGGTTCGGCTAATGAAAAACTGTTTTTT. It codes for CASSEISGGSANEKLFF.

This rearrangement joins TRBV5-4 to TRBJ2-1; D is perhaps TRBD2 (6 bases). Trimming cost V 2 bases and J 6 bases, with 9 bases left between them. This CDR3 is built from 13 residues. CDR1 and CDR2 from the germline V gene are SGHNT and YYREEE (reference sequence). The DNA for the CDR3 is TGTGCCAGCAGCTTAGAACTAGCCAATGAGCAGTTCTTC. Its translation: CASSLELANEQFF.

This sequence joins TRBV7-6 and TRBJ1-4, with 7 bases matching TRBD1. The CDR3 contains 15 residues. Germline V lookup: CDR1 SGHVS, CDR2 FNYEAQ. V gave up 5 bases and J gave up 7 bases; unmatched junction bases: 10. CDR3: CASSPRQGLSEKLFF. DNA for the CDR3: TGTGCCAGCAGCCCCAGACAGGGCTTGAGTGAAAAACTGTTTTTT.

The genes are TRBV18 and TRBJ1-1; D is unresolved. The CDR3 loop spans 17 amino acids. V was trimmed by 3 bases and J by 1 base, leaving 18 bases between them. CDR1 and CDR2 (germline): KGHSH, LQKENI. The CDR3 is CASSPLTSGNPNTEAFF. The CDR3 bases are TGTGCCAGCTCACCTCTGACAAGCGGCAACCCGAACACTGAAGCTTTCTTT.

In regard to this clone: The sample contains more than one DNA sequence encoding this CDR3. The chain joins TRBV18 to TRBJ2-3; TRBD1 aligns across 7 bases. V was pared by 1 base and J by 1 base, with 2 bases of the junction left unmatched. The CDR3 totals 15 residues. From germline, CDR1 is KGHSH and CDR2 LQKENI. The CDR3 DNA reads TGTGCCAGCTCACCACAGGGGGCGGGCACAGATACGCAGTATTTT. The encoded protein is CASSPQGAGTDTQYF.

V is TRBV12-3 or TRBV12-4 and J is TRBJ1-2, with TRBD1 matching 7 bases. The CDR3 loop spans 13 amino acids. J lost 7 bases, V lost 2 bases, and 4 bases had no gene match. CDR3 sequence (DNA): TGTGCCAGCAGTTTACAGGGGGTACGTGGCTACACCTTC. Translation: CASSLQGVRGYTF.

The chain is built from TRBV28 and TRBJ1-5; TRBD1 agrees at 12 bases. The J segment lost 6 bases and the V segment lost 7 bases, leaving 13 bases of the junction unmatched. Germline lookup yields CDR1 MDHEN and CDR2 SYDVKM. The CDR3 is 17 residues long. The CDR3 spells CASKPPGQGARGQPQHF. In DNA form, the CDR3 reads TGTGCCAGCAAACCCCCGGGACAGGGGGCTCGGGGTCAGCCCCAGCATTTT. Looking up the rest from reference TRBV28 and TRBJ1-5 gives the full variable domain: DVKVTQSSRYLVKRTGEKVFLECVQDMDHENMFWYRQDPGLGLRLIYFSYDVKMKEKGDIPEGYSVSREKKERFSLILESASTNQTSMYLCASKPPGQGARGQPQHFGDGTRLSIL.

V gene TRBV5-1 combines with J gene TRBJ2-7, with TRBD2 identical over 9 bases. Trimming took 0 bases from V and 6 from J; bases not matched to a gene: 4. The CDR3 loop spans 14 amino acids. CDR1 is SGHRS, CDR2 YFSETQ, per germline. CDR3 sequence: CASSLVAGVPEQYF. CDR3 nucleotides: TGCGCCAGCAGCTTGGTAGCGGGAGTCCCCGAGCAGTACTTC.

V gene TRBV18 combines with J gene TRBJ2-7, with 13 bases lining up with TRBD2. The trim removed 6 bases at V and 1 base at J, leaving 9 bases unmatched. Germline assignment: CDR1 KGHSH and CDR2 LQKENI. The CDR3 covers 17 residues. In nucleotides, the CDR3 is TGTGCCAGCTCCCCCGGACTAGCGGGAGTGGGTTCCTACGAGCAGTACTTC. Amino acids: CASSPGLAGVGSYEQYF.

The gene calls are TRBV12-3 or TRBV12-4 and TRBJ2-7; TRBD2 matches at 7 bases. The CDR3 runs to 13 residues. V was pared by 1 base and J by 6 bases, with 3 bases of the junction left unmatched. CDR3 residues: CASSLGGGAEQYF. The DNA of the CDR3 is TGTGCCAGCAGTTTAGGGGGAGGGGCCGAGCAGTACTTC.

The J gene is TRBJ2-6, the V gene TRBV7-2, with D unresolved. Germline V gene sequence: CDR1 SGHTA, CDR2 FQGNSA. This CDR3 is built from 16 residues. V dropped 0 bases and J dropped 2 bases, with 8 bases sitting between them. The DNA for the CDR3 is TGTGCCAGCAGCTTAGCCGCCAGTACTGGGGCCAACGTCCTGACTTTC. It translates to CASSLAASTGANVLTF.

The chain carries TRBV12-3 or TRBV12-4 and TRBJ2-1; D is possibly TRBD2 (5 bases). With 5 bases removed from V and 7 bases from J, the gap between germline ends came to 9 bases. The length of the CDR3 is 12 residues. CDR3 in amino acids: CASSGSANEQFF. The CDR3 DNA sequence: TGTGCCAGCAGTGGTAGCGCAAATGAGCAGTTCTTC.

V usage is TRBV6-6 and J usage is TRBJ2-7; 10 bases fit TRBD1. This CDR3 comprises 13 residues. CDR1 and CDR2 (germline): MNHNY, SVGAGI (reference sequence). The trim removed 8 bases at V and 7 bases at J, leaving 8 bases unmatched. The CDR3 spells CASARQGAWEQYF. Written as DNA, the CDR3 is TGTGCCAGCGCAAGACAGGGGGCGTGGGAGCAGTACTTC.